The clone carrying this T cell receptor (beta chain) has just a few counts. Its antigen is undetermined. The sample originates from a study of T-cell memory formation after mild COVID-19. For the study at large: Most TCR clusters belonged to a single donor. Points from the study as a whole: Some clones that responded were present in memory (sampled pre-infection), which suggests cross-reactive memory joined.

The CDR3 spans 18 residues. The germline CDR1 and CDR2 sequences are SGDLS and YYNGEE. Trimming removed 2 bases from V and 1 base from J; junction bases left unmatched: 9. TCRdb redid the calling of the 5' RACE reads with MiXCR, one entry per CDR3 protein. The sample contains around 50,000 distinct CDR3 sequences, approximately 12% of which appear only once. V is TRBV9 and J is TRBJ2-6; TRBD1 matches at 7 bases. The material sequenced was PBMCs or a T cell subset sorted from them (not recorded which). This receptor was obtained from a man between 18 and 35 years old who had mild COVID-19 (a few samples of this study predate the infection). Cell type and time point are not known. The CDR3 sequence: CASSVHRGLSSGANVLTF. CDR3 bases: TGTGCCAGCAGCGTCCACAGGGGATTGAGTTCTGGGGCCAACGTCCTGACTTTC.